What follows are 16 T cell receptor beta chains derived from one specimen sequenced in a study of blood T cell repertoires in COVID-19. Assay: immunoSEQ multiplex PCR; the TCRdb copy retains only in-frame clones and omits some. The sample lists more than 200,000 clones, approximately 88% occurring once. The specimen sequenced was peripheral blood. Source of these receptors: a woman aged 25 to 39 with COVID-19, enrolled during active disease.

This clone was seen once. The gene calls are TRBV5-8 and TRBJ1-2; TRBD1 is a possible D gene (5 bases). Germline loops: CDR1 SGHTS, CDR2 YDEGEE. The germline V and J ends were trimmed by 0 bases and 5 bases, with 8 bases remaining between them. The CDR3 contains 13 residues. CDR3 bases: TGTGCCAGCAGCTTGGGACAGCCGTATGGCTACACCTTC. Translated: CASSLGQPYGYTF.

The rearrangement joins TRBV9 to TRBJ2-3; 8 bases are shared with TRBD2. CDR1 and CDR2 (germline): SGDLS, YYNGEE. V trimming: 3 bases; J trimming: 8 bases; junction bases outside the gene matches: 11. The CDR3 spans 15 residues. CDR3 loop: CASSDGERESVTQYF. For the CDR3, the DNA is TGTGCCAGCAGCGACGGAGAGCGGGAGTCGGTTACGCAGTATTTT.

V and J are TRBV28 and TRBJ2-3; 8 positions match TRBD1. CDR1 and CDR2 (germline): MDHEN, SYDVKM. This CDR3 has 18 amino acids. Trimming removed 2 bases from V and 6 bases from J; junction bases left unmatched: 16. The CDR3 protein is CASSLGWKARGPADTQYF. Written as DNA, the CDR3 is TGTGCCAGCAGTTTAGGTTGGAAGGCCAGGGGGCCCGCCGATACGCAGTATTTT.

CDR3 bases: TGTGCCATCAGTGACCCGACTCGACAGGGAAGCGGGGAGCTGTTTTTT. Translated, it gives CAISDPTRQGSGELFF. The genes are TRBV10-3 and TRBJ2-2, with 7 nucleotides matching TRBD1. The CDR3 loop spans 16 amino acids. Germline V gene lookup returns CDR1 ENHRY and CDR2 SYGVKD. The V and J ends lost 3 bases and 7 bases, in that order; junction bases with no gene match: 11.

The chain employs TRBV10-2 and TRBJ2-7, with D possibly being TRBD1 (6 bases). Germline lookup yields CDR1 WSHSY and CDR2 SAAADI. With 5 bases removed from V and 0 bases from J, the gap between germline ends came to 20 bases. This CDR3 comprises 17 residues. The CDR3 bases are TGCGCCAGCAGTCCCATCGCCGGGACGACAGGCTCCTACGAGCAGTACGTC. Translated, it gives CASSPIAGTTGSYEQYV.

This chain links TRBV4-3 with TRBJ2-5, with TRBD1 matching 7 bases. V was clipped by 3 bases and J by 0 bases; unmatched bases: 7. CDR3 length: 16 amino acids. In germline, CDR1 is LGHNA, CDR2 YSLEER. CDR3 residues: CASSQGDSLYQETQYF. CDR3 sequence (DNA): TGCGCCAGCAGCCAGGGGGACAGTTTGTACCAAGAGACCCAGTACTTC.

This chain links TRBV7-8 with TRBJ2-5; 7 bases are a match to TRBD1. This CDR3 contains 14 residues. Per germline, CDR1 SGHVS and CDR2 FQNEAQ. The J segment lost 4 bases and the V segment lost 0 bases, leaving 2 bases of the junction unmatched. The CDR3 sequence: CASSLAGGLETQYF. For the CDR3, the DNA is TGTGCCAGCAGCTTAGCAGGGGGCCTAGAGACCCAGTACTTC.

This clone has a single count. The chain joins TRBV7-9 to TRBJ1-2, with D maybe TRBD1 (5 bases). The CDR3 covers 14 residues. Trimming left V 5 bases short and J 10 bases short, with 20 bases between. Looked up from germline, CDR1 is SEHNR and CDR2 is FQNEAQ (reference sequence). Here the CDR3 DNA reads TGTGCCAGCAGCCTAGACGGGGGGGTAAATAACTACACCTTC. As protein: CASSLDGGVNNYTF.

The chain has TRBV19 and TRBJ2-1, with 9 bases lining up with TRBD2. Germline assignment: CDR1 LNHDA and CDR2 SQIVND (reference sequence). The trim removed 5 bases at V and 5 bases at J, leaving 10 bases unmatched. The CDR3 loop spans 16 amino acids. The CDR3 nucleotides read TGTGCCAGTAGTCCGGTAGCGGGAGCATTAGACAATGAGCAGTTCTTC. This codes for CASSPVAGALDNEQFF.

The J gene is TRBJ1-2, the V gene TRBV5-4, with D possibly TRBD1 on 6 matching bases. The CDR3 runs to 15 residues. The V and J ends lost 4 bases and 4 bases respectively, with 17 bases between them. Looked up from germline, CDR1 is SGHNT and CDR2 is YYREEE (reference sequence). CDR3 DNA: TGTGCCAGCAGCGAAGGCGGACAGACTTTCTATGGCTACACCTTC. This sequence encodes CASSEGGQTFYGYTF.

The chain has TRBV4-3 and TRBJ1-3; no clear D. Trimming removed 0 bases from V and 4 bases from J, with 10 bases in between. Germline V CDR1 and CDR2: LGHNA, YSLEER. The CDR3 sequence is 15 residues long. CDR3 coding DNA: TGCGCCAGCAGCCAAGATTATCAACGGGGAAACACCATATATTTT. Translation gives CASSQDYQRGNTIYF.

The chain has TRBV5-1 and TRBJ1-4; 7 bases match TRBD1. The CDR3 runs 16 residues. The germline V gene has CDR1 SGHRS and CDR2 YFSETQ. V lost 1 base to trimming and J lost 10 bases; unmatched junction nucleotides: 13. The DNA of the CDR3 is TGCGCCAGCAGCTTGTCAGGGGGGCTTTGGTTAGGAAAACTGTTTTTT. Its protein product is CASSLSGGLWLGKLFF.

CDR3 nucleotide sequence: TGCGCCAGCTTTAACTTGGGGGCAGGGGGCACAGATACGCAGTATTTT. The encoded protein is CASFNLGAGGTDTQYF. The chain has TRBV5-1 and TRBJ2-3, with a weak D call TRBD1 (6 bases). The ends were cut back, 7 bases at V and 1 base at J, with 19 bases in the middle. This CDR3 is built from 16 residues. Germline V gives CDR1 SGHRS, CDR2 YFSETQ.

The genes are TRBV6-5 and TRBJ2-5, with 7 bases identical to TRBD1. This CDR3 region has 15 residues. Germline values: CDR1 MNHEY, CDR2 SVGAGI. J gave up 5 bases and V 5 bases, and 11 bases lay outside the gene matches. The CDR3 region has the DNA TGTGCCAGCAGTCACCTGGGCGACAGGGCCGAGACCCAGTACTTC. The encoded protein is CASSHLGDRAETQYF.

The CDR3: CASTEGGATLRQFF. As DNA, the CDR3 is TGTGCCAGCACCGAGGGGGGGGCGACCCTTCGGCAGTTCTTC. The chain is built from TRBV2 and TRBJ2-1, with D maybe TRBD2 (7 bases). The V gene lost 7 bases and the J gene lost 12 bases, with 22 bases spanning the gap. This CDR3 has 14 amino acids. CDR1 and CDR2 from the germline V gene are SNHLY and FYNNEI.

The chain's CDR3 is CASSQERAGLRGYTF. CDR3 sequence (DNA): TGCGCCAGCAGCCAAGAGCGAGCAGGTTTAAGGGGCTACACCTTC. V usage is TRBV4-3 and J usage is TRBJ1-2; D uncertain. Between the trimmed V and J ends, which lost 0 bases and 8 bases, there was a span of 16 bases. Germline CDR1 reads LGHNA; CDR2 reads YSLEER. The CDR3 runs 15 residues.